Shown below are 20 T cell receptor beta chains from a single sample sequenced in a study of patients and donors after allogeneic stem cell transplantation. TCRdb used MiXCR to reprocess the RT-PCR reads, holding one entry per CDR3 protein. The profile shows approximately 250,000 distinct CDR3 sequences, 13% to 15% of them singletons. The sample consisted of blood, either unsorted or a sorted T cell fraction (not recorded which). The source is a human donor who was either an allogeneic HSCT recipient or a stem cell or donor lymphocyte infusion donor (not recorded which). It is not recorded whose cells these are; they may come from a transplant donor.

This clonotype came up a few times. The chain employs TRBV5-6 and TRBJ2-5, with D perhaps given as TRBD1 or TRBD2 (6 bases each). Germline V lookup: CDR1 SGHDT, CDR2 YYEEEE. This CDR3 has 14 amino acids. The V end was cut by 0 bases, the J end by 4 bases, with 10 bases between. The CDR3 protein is CASSLVTGAETQYF. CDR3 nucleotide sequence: TGTGCCAGCAGCTTGGTAACGGGGGCAGAGACCCAGTACTTC.

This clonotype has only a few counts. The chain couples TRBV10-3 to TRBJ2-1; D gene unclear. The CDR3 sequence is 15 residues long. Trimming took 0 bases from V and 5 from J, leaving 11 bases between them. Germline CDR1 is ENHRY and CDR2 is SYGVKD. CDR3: CAISESMGNHNEQFF. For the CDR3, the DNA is TGTGCCATCAGTGAGTCGATGGGGAACCACAATGAGCAGTTCTTC.

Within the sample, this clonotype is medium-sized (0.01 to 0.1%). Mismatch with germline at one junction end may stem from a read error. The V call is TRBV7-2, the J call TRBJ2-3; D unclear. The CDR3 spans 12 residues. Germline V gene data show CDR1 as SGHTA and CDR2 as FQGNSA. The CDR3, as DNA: TGCGCCAGCAGCTTCTCCACAGATACGCAGTATTTT. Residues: CASSFSTDTQYF.

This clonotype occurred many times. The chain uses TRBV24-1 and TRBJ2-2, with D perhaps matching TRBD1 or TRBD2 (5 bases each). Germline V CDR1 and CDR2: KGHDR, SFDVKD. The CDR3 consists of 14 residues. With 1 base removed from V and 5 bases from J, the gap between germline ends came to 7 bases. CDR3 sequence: CATSDFGGTGELFF. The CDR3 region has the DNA TGTGCCACCAGTGATTTTGGGGGTACCGGGGAGCTGTTTTTT.

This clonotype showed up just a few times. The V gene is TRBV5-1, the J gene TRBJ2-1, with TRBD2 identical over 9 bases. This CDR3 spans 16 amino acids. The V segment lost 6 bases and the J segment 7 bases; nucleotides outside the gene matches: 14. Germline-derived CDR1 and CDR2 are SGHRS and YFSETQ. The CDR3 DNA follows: TGCGCCAGCAACGAAGGCGGGAGGGGACTAGGGAATGAGCAGTTCTTC. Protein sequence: CASNEGGRGLGNEQFF.

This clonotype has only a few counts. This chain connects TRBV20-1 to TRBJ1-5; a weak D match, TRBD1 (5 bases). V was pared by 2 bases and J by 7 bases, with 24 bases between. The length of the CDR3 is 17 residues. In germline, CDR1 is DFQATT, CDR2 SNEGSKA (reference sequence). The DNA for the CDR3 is TGCAGTGCTAGAAGAGAAGGGTTTGGGGGAAGTGAGCAGCCCCAGCATTTT. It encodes CSARREGFGGSEQPQHF.

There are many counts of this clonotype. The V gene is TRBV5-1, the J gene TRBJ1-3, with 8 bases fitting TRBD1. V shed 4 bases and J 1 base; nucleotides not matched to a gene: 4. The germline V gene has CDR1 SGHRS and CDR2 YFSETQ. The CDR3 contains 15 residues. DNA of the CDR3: TGCGCCAGCAGCACCGGACAGGGTTCTGGAAACACCATATATTTT. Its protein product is CASSTGQGSGNTIYF.

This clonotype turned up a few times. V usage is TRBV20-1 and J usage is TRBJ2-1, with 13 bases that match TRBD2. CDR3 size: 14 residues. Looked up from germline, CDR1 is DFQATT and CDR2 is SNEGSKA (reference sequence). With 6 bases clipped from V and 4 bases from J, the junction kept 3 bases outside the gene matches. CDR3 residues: CSARLAGGYNEQFF. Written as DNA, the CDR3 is TGCAGTGCCCGACTAGCGGGGGGTTACAATGAGCAGTTCTTC.

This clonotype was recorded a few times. In nucleotides, the CDR3 is TGTGCCAGCAGCCAAGGCAGCGGGTCCTATGGCTACACCTTC. As protein: CASSQGSGSYGYTF. The V gene is TRBV3-1, the J gene TRBJ1-2, with D uncertain. The length of the CDR3 is 14 residues. Looked up from germline, CDR1 is LGHDT and CDR2 is YNNKEL (reference sequence). Deletions cut 1 base from V and 4 bases from J, with 10 bases between.

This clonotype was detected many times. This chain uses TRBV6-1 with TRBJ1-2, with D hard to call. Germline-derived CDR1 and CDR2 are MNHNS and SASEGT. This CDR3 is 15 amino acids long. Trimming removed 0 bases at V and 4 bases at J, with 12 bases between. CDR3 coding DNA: TGTGCCAGCAGTGAAGCTATGGGCAGTTCCTATGGCTACACCTTC. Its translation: CASSEAMGSSYGYTF.

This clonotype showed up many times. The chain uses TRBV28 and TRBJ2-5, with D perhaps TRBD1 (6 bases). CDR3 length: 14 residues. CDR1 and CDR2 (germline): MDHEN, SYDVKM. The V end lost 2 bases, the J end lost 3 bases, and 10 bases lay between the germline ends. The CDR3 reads CASSLQQGKETQYF. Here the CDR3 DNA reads TGTGCCAGCAGTTTACAACAGGGCAAAGAGACCCAGTACTTC.

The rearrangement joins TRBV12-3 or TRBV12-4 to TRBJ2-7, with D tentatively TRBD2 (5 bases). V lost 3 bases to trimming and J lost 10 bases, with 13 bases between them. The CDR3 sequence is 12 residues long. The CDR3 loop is CASSFGRGRQYF. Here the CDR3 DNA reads TGTGCCAGCAGTTTCGGTCGGGGTCGTCAGTACTTC.

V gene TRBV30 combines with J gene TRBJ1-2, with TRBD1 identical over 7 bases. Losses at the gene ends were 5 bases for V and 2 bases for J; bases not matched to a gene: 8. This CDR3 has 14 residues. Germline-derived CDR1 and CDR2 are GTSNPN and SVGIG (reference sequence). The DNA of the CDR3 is TGTGCCTGGGCCCTGGACAGGATCAACTATGGCTACACCTTC. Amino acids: CAWALDRINYGYTF.

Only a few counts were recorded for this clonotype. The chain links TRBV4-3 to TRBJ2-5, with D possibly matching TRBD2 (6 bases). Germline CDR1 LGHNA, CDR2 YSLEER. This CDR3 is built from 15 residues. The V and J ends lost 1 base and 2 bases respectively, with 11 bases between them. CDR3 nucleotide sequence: TGCGCCAGCAGCCAAGGGTCGGGGACTCAAGAGACCCAGTACTTC. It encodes CASSQGSGTQETQYF.

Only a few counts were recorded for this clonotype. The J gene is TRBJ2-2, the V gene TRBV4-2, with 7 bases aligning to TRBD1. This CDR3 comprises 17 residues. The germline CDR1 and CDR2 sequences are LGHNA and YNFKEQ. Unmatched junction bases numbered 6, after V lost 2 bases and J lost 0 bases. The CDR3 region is CASSQPYRGSNTGELFF. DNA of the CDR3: TGTGCCAGCAGCCAACCATACAGGGGTTCGAACACCGGGGAGCTGTTTTTT.

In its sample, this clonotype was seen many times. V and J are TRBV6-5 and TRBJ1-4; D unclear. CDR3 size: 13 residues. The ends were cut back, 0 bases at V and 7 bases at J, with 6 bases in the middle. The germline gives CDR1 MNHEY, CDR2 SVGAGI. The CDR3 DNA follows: TGTGCCAGCAGTTACTCACAACGTGAAAAACTGTTTTTT. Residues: CASSYSQREKLFF.

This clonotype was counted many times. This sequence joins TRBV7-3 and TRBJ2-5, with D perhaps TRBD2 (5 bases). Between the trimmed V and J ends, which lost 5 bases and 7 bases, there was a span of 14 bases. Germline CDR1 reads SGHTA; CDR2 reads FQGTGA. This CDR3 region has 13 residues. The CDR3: CASSPEPAGTQYF. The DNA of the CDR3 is TGTGCCAGCAGCCCCGAACCGGCGGGGACCCAGTACTTC. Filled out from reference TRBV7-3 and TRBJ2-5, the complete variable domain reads GAGVSQTPSNKVTEKGKYVELRCDPISGHTALYWYRQSLGQGPEFLIYFQGTGAADDSGLPNDRFFAVRPEGSVSTLKIQRTERGDSAVYLCASSPEPAGTQYFGPGTRLLVL.

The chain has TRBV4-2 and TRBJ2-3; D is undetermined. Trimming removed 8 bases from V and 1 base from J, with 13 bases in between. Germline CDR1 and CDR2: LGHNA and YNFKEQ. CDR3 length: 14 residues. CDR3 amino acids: CASSPLAGTDTQYF. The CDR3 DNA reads TGTGCCAGCTCCCCTTTGGCGGGCACAGATACGCAGTATTTT.

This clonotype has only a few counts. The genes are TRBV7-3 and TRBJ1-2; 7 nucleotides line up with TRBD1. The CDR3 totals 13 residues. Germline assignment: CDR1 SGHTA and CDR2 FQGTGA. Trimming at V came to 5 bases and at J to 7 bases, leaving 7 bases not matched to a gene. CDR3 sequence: CASSPDRFGGYTF. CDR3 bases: TGTGCCAGCAGCCCGGACAGGTTCGGTGGCTACACCTTC. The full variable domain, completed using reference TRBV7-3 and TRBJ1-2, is GAGVSQTPSNKVTEKGKYVELRCDPISGHTALYWYRQSLGQGPEFLIYFQGTGAADDSGLPNDRFFAVRPEGSVSTLKIQRTERGDSAVYLCASSPDRFGGYTFGSGTRLTVV.

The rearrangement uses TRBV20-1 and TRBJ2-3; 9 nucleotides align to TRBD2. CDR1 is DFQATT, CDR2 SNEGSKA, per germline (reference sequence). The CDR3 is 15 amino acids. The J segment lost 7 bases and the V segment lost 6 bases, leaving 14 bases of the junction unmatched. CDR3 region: CSAHLAAGGVNTQYF. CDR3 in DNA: TGCAGTGCGCACCTAGCTGCGGGAGGGGTGAATACGCAGTATTTT.